This entry concerns a single T cell receptor (beta chain). Its target is not known. The record originates from a study of CD8+ T cells in alopecia areata. Study information: Treated patients were given 5 to 10 mg oral tofacitinib twice daily. The tofacitinib course ran for 6 to 18 months and was followed by 6 months off drug. General study findings and limits: Clarity of TCR sharing across patients fell short of that in mice, possibly HLA-related.

Regarding treatment: oral pan-JAK inhibitor, 5-10 mg twice daily. Germline CDR1 SGHTA, CDR2 FQGNSA. V was trimmed by 3 bases and J by 3 bases, leaving 11 bases between them. The CDR3 sequence is 15 residues long. Extracted RNA was reverse transcribed, and the resulting cDNA served as sequencing template. Assay used: immunoSEQ multiplex PCR; TCRdb lists only in-frame clones, some missing. The table records 200,000 to 250,000 clones, approximately 67% of them present only once. This sequence was found in a human donor with alopecia areata. The rearrangement links TRBV7-2 to TRBJ1-4; weak D call: TRBD1 (6 bases). The sequencing here drew on CD4+ T cells sorted from blood, taken at approximately week 44, from a patient treated with tofacitinib. CDR3 bases: TGTGCCAGCAGCTTGTTCGGGGGCCCTAATGAAAAACTGTTTTTT. Amino acids: CASSLFGGPNEKLFF.